This T cell receptor (beta chain) is drawn from a study of blood T cells in healthy people across ages. Findings and limits, study-wide: A roughly linear age-dependent decrease characterized TCR beta diversity per million T cells.

Then a second PCR, running roughly 6 to 12 cycles, was carried out with a sample-barcoded 5' primer and a J-beta primer mix. TCRdb reprocessed the 5' RACE reads via MiXCR and lists one record per CDR3 protein. Here the sample spans 1.4 million to 1.5 million distinct CDR3 sequences, approximately 38% being singletons. CDR3 length equals 15 residues. Germline CDR1 reads MNHNS; CDR2 reads SASEGT. Trimming took 5 bases from V and 3 from J, leaving 14 bases between them. About this clonotype itself: Its antigen is unidentified.

This TCR derives from a woman younger than 30 in good health. This chain joins TRBV6-1 and TRBJ2-1; no reliable D call. Sequencing input: blood. CDR3 nucleotides: TGTGCCAGCAGTCCCCAGGTAAGGGACTACAATGAGCAGTTCTTC. Its translation: CASSPQVRDYNEQFF.